This is a list of T cell receptor beta chains from one sample in a study of blood T cell repertoires in COVID-19. Some clones are missing from TCRdb's copy, which holds only in-frame ones; the method was immunoSEQ multiplex PCR. The sample includes approximately 210,000 clones, around 86% of them seen just once. The sample consisted of peripheral blood. The source of these receptors is a man over 45 with COVID-19, enrolled during active disease. Each CDR3 is given with its conserved first and last residue. Each record gives: CDR3 DNA, CDR3 protein, D gene, V gene, J gene, clone size. A D gene is named only where the DNA matches it firmly. A clone size is listed for some rows: how often the clone was seen (once, few, many), or a class if it is expanded.

TGTGCCAGCAGCTCCCGTACACAGGGCATCTATAATTCACCCCTCCACTTT	CASSSRTQGIYNSPLHF	-	TRBV7-2	TRBJ1-6	-
TGTGCCAGCAGTTCCAGTGTTCCCGACGGGGACGAGCAGTACTTC	CASSSSVPDGDEQYF	-	TRBV6-5	TRBJ2-7	-
TGTGCCATCAAATTTCCAGGGGCCAGCGAGCAGTACTTC	CAIKFPGASEQYF	-	TRBV10-3	TRBJ2-7	-
TGTGCCAGCAAGTACAGGGGAGGGCTAGCGGGAGGGAACACCGGGGAGCTGTTTTTT	CASKYRGGLAGGNTGELFF	TRBD2	TRBV19	TRBJ2-2	once
TGTGCCAGCAGTGGGAGGGCTAGCGGGAGCCAAGAGACCCAGTACTTC	CASSGRASGSQETQYF	TRBD2	TRBV2	TRBJ2-5	-
TGTGCCAGCAGTTCATATTCTTTACGGGACAGGGTACTTCAGCCCCAGCATTTT	CASSSYSLRDRVLQPQHF	TRBD1	TRBV6-2/TRBV6-3	TRBJ1-5	-
TGTGCCAGTAGTATTATCACTAGCGGAGGGGAGCAGTTCTTC	CASSIITSGGEQFF	TRBD2	TRBV19	TRBJ2-1	-
TGTGCCAGCTCACCGGGCAGCTCCTACGAGCAGTACTTC	CASSPGSSYEQYF	-	TRBV18	TRBJ2-7	-
TGTGCCAGCAGCTTAGACCGATACAGGGGAAACACTGAAGCTTTCTTT	CASSLDRYRGNTEAFF	TRBD1	TRBV7-9	TRBJ1-1	many
TGTGCCAGCAGTCCGTTGGGGCTGTACGAGCAGTACTTC	CASSPLGLYEQYF	-	TRBV27	TRBJ2-7	-
TGTGCCAGCAGTTTTTCAGGGGGCAACTATGGCTACACCTTC	CASSFSGGNYGYTF	TRBD1	TRBV28	TRBJ1-2	-
TGTGCCAGCAGCCGACTAGCGGGAGTATCCGGCGAGCAGTACTTC	CASSRLAGVSGEQYF	TRBD2	TRBV5-4	TRBJ2-7	-
TGTGCCACCAGTGATATTAGCGGGCCTTTGCATTTT	CATSDISGPLHF	TRBD2	TRBV24-1	TRBJ2-3	-
TGTGCCAGCAGCTTAGCGATGGGGACTCTCGCCTACGAGCAGTACTTC	CASSLAMGTLAYEQYF	-	TRBV7-6	TRBJ2-7	-
TGTGCCAGCAGCTTGGGCGGTGGGGGCCACTCTGGAAACACCATATATTTT	CASSLGGGGHSGNTIYF	-	TRBV5-4	TRBJ1-3	-
TGTGCCAGCAGTGGAGGGTTTTCTGGAAACACCATATATTTT	CASSGGFSGNTIYF	-	TRBV28	TRBJ1-3	-
TGTGCCAGCAGTTTTTACCTCCCGGGACAGGGGTCGAGGGAGCAGTACTTC	CASSFYLPGQGSREQYF	TRBD1	TRBV5-5	TRBJ2-7	-
TGTGCCAGCAGTCTCGGCCCGGGACAGGTTCAAGATACGCAGTATTTT	CASSLGPGQVQDTQYF	TRBD1	TRBV28	TRBJ2-3	-
TGTGCCAGCAGCCCGACAGGGGGCTCGAACACCGGGGAGCTGTTTTTT	CASSPTGGSNTGELFF	TRBD1	TRBV3-1/TRBV3-2	TRBJ2-2	-
TGTGCCAGCAGCGAACATAGCGGGAGGGCCTCCGAGCAGTACTTC	CASSEHSGRASEQYF	TRBD2	TRBV11-2	TRBJ2-7	once
TGTGCCAGCAGCCGAAATCTAGCGGGGGACGACGAGCAGTACTTC	CASSRNLAGDDEQYF	TRBD2	TRBV3-1/TRBV3-2	TRBJ2-7	-
TGTGCCAGCAGCTTCTCGCAGGGGGGCTATGGCTACACCTTC	CASSFSQGGYGYTF	TRBD1	TRBV11-2	TRBJ1-2	few
TGCGCCAGCAGCTTGGGGCTAGCGGGGGGGCCAGAGACCCAGTACTTC	CASSLGLAGGPETQYF	TRBD2	TRBV5-1	TRBJ2-5	-